Listed below are T cell receptor beta chains from one sample, sequenced in a study of T-cell reconstitution after alpha-beta-depleted transplantation in children. From the PCR reads, TCRdb called clonotypes with MiXCR, one entry per CDR3 protein. The table has 230,000 or so distinct CDR3 sequences, 9.7% seen once. Here the sequenced sample was PBMCs from the stem cell graft donor, taken from the stem cell graft. The receptors derive from a human donor who donated a stem cell graft to a child with SCID. Both conserved end residues are part of each CDR3. A D gene is named only where the DNA matches it firmly. Size is omitted from some rows. Given values are once, few, many or a class for expanded clones.

CSAQALRDTEAFF,TGCAGTGCTCAGGCGTTAAGGGACACTGAAGCTTTCTTT,TRBJ1-1,many,TRBV20-1,.
CASSFDGRGANTF,TGTGCCAGCAGTTTTGATGGTCGGGGGGCGAATACCTTC,TRBJ1-2,many,TRBV12-3/TRBV12-4,.
CASSQQVNYGYTF,TGTGCCAGCAGTCAACAGGTTAACTATGGCTACACCTTC,TRBJ1-2,.,TRBV6-1,.
CASSPWTGLEQYF,TGCGCCAGCAGCCCGTGGACAGGTCTGGAGCAGTACTTC,TRBJ2-7,many,TRBV5-1,TRBD1
CASSTGDRPYNSPLHF,TGCGCCAGCAGCACGGGGGACCGACCCTATAATTCACCCCTCCACTTT,TRBJ1-6,many,TRBV5-1,.
CASSLLVAGGLGDTQYF,TGTGCCAGCAGCTTACTCGTAGCGGGGGGCTTGGGAGATACGCAGTATTTT,TRBJ2-3,many,TRBV11-2,TRBD2
CASSPMPQGAGETQYF,TGCGCCAGCAGCCCCATGCCCCAGGGGGCGGGAGAGACCCAGTACTTC,TRBJ2-5,many,TRBV5-1,TRBD1
CSAARTGGYNEQFF,TGCAGTGCTGCTAGGACAGGGGGCTACAATGAGCAGTTCTTC,TRBJ2-1,many,TRBV20-1,TRBD1
CASSWDGGVLGTEAFF,TGCGCCAGCAGCTGGGACGGGGGTGTTCTGGGCACTGAAGCTTTCTTT,TRBJ1-1,many,TRBV5-1,.
CASSSLLERGSHEQFF,TGTGCCAGCAGTTCCTTACTCGAGCGGGGGTCCCATGAGCAGTTCTTC,TRBJ2-1,many,TRBV12-3/TRBV12-4,TRBD2
CASSASGTETQYF,TGTGCCAGCAGCGCGTCGGGGACGGAGACCCAGTACTTC,TRBJ2-5,many,TRBV7-9,.
CASSLAQTDTQYF,TGCGCCAGCAGCTTGGCGCAGACAGATACGCAGTATTTT,TRBJ2-3,many,TRBV5-1,.
CGSRVNTEAFF,TGTGGGAGTCGTGTGAACACTGAAGCTTTCTTT,TRBJ1-1,many,TRBV28,.
CASSHQGLNTGEQFF,TGTGCCAGCAGTCATCAGGGGTTAAACACCGGGGAGCAGTTTTTT,TRBJ2-2,.,TRBV28,.
CASRTLAGTLGEQFF,TGTGCCAGCAGGACACTAGCGGGGACCCTCGGTGAGCAGTTCTTC,TRBJ2-1,many,TRBV12-3/TRBV12-4,TRBD2
CASSLILGAEIAYNEQFF,TGCGCCAGCAGCTTAATTCTGGGGGCCGAAATTGCCTACAATGAGCAGTTCTTC,TRBJ2-1,many,TRBV5-1,.
CASSLGGVRENYEQYF,TGTGCCAGCAGCTTAGGGGGCGTCAGGGAGAATTACGAGCAGTACTTC,TRBJ2-7,many,TRBV7-2,.